The entry that follows covers one T cell receptor beta chain sequence. Sequenced by immunoSEQ multiplex PCR; TCRdb stores in-frame clones only, minus some. The profile shows roughly 250,000 clones, 85% to 95% of them singletons. Seattle researchers signed up patients amid active infection and tracked them longitudinally. The data were taken from a study of blood T cell repertoires in COVID-19. The length of the CDR3 is 16 residues. V lost 3 bases, J lost 0 bases, and 9 bases lay in between. Germline CDR1 is MNHEY and CDR2 is SMNVEV (reference sequence). This clonotype originated in a man aged 25-40 years with COVID-19, enrolled during active disease. This chain links TRBV27 with TRBJ1-6; possibly TRBD1 for D (6 bases). The source material was peripheral blood. Here the CDR3 DNA reads TGTGCCAGCAGTTTCCTGGACAGCTCCTATAATTCACCCCTCCACTTT. Translated: CASSFLDSSYNSPLHF.